This T cell receptor (beta chain) was documented in a study of blood T cell repertoires in COVID-19. Overall study context: Both acute and convalescent COVID-19 samples were obtained from the United States, Italy and Spain.

Clinical history as reported by participants underpinned cohort assignment. Either two negative PCRs, clearance, or symptom resolution qualified Cohort 3 donors as recovered. The CDR3 length is 14 residues. The V gene lost 5 bases and the J gene lost 3 bases, with 15 bases spanning the gap. Germline values: CDR1 SGHRS, CDR2 YFSETQ. Sequenced by immunoSEQ multiplex PCR; TCRdb stores in-frame clones only, minus some. The top ten clones hold 2.5% to 3.5% of a sample with over 250,000 clones, 88% of them seen once. The chain links TRBV5-1 to TRBJ2-7, with D possibly being TRBD2 (6 bases). Sequencing was done on a sample of PBMCs or T cells enriched from blood (not recorded which). The TCR originated in a woman between 45 and 65 years old who had recovered from COVID-19. CDR3 amino acids: CASSREPADYEQYF. CDR3 nucleotide sequence: TGCGCCAGCAGTCGGGAGCCAGCAGACTACGAGCAGTACTTC.